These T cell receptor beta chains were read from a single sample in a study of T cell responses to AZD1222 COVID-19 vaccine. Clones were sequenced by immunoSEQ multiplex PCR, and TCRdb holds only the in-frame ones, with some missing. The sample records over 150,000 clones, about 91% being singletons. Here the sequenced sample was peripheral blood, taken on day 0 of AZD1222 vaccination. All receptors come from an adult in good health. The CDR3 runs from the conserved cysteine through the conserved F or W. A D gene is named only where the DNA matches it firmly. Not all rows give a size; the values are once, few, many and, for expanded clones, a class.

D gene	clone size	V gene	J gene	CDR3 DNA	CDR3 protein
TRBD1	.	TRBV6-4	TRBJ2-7	TGTGCCAGCAGTGGGGATAACGGGACAGGTGATTACGAGCAGTACTTC	CASSGDNGTGDYEQYF
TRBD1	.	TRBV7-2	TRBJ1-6	TGTGCCAGCAGCTTACTTGGGGGGACAGGCAATTCACCCCTCCACTTT	CASSLLGGTGNSPLHF
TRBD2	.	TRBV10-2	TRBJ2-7	TGCGCCAGCAGCAGACTAGCGGGAGGGCTTCTCCACGAGCAGTACTTC	CASSRLAGGLLHEQYF
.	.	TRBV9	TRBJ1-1	TGTGCCAGCAGCGTAGTACCGCCTCCCTCGTTGGGAGCTTTCTTT	CASSVVPPPSLGAFF
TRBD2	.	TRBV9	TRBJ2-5	TGTGCCAGCAGCGCACCGGGACTAGCGGGAGGAGAGACCCAGTACTTC	CASSAPGLAGGETQYF
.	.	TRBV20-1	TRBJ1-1	TGCAGTGCTTCCCCCGGGACTGAAGCTTTCTTT	CSASPGTEAFF
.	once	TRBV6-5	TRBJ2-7	TGTGCCAGCATAGACACGTTAAGCTCCTACGAGCAGTACTTC	CASIDTLSSYEQYF
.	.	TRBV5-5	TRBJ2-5	TGTGCCAGCAGCTTGGCACCTCAAGAGACCCAGTACTTC	CASSLAPQETQYF
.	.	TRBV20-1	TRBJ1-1	TGCAGTGCTAGTTGGGTCTCCGACACTGAAGCTTTCTTT	CSASWVSDTEAFF
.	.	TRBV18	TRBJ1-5	TGTGCCAGCTCACCACGTAGTCCCCCAAACAATCAGCCCCAGCATTTT	CASSPRSPPNNQPQHF
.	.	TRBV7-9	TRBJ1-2	TGTGCCAGCACATATCCGGGGGCTAACTATGGCTACACCTTC	CASTYPGANYGYTF
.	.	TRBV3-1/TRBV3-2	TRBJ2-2	TGTGCCAGCAGCCCGTTGGTGGGTACCGGGGAGCTGTTTTTT	CASSPLVGTGELFF
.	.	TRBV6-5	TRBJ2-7	TGTGCCAGCCTCCGAGGGACTGCCTACGAGCAGTACTTC	CASLRGTAYEQYF
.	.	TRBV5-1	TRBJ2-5	TGCGCCAGCAGCACAGCCTTCGGGGCGGAGACCCAGTACTTC	CASSTAFGAETQYF
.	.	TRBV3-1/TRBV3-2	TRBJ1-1	TGTGCCAGCAGCCAACTGGGAGGGAACACTGAAGCTTTCTTT	CASSQLGGNTEAFF
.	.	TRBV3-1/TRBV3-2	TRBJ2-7	TGTGCCAGCAGCCAAGATCTCGCTAGGTACGAGCAGTACTTC	CASSQDLARYEQYF
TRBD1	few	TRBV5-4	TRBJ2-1	TGTGCCAGCAGCTTGCCCCGGACAGGGATGGGGAATGAGCAGTTCTTC	CASSLPRTGMGNEQFF
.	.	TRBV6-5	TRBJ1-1	TGTGCCAGCACCACCAGGATAAACACTGAAGCTTTCTTT	CASTTRINTEAFF
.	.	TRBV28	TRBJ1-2	TGTGCCAGCAGCCCACCGGGACGGTTGGGCTACACCTTC	CASSPPGRLGYTF
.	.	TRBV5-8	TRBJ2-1	TGTGCCAGCAGCTTTACAGGGTTGACAAACTACAATGAGCAGTTCTTC	CASSFTGLTNYNEQFF